Each of the 14 T cell receptor beta chains below was sequenced from the same sample in a study of T cells after yellow fever vaccination. In TCRdb, the 5' RACE reads were re-called with MiXCR into one record per CDR3 protein. The table lists about 330,000 distinct CDR3 sequences, around 7% of them singletons, with about 18% in the top ten. The sample consisted of PBMCs, taken 35 to 50 days after the first yellow fever vaccination. These receptors all stem from a man younger than 30 who received the YFV17D yellow fever vaccine.

The chain is built from TRBV6-2 or TRBV6-3 and TRBJ2-1; TRBD2 agrees at 9 bases. The germline gives CDR1 MNHEY, CDR2 SVGEGT. J was trimmed by 4 bases and V by 2 bases; bases with no gene match: 3. The CDR3 totals 15 residues. The chain's CDR3 is CASSYPAGGYNEQFF. The CDR3 DNA is TGTGCCAGCAGTTACCCAGCGGGGGGTTACAATGAGCAGTTCTTC.

This clonotype has only a few counts. V is TRBV10-3 and J is TRBJ1-1; 7 bases are a match to TRBD1. From germline, CDR1 is ENHRY and CDR2 SYGVKD. The V gene end was trimmed by 6 bases and the J gene end by 4 bases; junction bases not matched to a gene: 5. The CDR3 extends over 13 amino acids. The DNA for the CDR3 is TGTGCCATCAGAAATGACAGGGCCACTGAAGCTTTCTTT. Encoded protein: CAIRNDRATEAFF.

This clonotype was picked up many times. V usage is TRBV10-3 and J usage is TRBJ2-1; 9 nucleotides agree with TRBD2. Germline V gives CDR1 ENHRY, CDR2 SYGVKD. The CDR3 contains 15 residues. V shed 4 bases and J 4 bases; nucleotides not matched to a gene: 5. CDR3 region: CAISGRAGGYNEQFF. The CDR3 nucleotides read TGTGCCATCAGTGGACGAGCGGGGGGTTACAATGAGCAGTTCTTC.

This clonotype was detected ten times or more. V gene TRBV11-2 combines with J gene TRBJ2-7; D tentatively fits TRBD1 or TRBD2 (5 bases each). Germline CDR1 is SGHAT and CDR2 is FQNNGV. Trimming left V 5 bases short and J 7 bases short, with 21 bases between. The CDR3 contains 15 residues. The CDR3 sequence is CASSPPGAHTKEQYF. The DNA of the CDR3 is TGTGCCAGCAGCCCGCCCGGGGCCCATACGAAGGAGCAGTACTTC. The whole variable domain, filled in from reference TRBV11-2 and TRBJ2-7, reads EAGVAQSPRYKIIEKRQSVAFWCNPISGHATLYWYQQILGQGPKLLIQFQNNGVVDDSQLPKDRFSAERLKGVDSTLKIQPAKLEDSAVYLCASSPPGAHTKEQYFGPGTRLTVT.

There are a few counts of this clonotype. V and J are TRBV29-1 and TRBJ1-4, with D hard to call. In germline, CDR1 is SQVTM, CDR2 ANQGSEA. CDR3 size: 13 residues. V was pared by 6 bases and J by 0 bases, with 8 bases between. DNA of the CDR3: TGCAGCGTCGCCTTCGCAACTAATGAAAAACTGTTTTTT. Its protein product is CSVAFATNEKLFF.

The sample holds a few counts of this clonotype. This rearrangement joins TRBV5-5 to TRBJ2-7, with D unclear. Germline V gene data show CDR1 as SGHKS and CDR2 as YYEKEE (reference sequence). V was clipped by 1 base and J by 3 bases, with 5 bases between them. The CDR3 has 12 residues. The CDR3, as DNA: TGTGCCAGCAGCTTGCCCTTCTACGAGCAGTACTTC. The encoded protein is CASSLPFYEQYF.

The J gene is TRBJ2-2, the V gene TRBV7-2; tentative D call: TRBD2 (6 bases). V was clipped by 6 bases and J by 7 bases, with 21 bases between them. The CDR3 is 16 residues long. CDR1 and CDR2 (germline): SGHTA, FQGNSA. CDR3 coding DNA: TGTGCCAGCAGATATTCGCCTAGCGCGGGAAACGGGGAGCTGTTTTTT. Translating it yields CASRYSPSAGNGELFF.

In its sample, this clonotype was seen a few times. The chain combines TRBV5-6 with TRBJ1-1; possible D gene TRBD1, 6 bases. The CDR3 length is 12 residues. Trimming took 2 bases from V and 7 from J, leaving 9 bases between them. Germline lookup yields CDR1 SGHDT and CDR2 YYEEEE. CDR3 amino acids: CASSFDRYEAFF. In nucleotides, the CDR3 is TGTGCCAGCAGCTTTGACAGGTATGAAGCTTTCTTT.

This clonotype was counted between two and nine times. CDR3: CASSGGRGNTGELFF. The CDR3 DNA is TGTGCCAGCAGTGGAGGTCGGGGGAACACCGGGGAGCTGTTTTTT. The rearrangement links TRBV5-5 to TRBJ2-2; tentative D call: TRBD2 (5 bases). Germline CDR1 SGHKS, CDR2 YYEKEE (reference sequence). The CDR3 is 15 residues long. V shed 5 bases and J shed 1 base, with 12 bases lying between them. The variable domain in full, completed from reference TRBV5-5 and TRBJ2-2, reads DAGVTQSPTHLIKTRGQQVTLRCSPISGHKSVSWYQQVLGQGPQFIFQYYEKEERGRGNFPDRFSARQFPNYSSELNVNALLLGDSALYLCASSGGRGNTGELFFGEGSRLTVL.

The rearrangement links TRBV24-1 to TRBJ2-3; TRBD1 matches 8 bases. This CDR3 is built from 15 residues. Germline V gene lookup returns CDR1 KGHDR and CDR2 SFDVKD. J was trimmed by 4 bases and V by 3 bases; bases with no gene match: 5. The CDR3 sequence is CATSDPGQGADTQYF. CDR3 coding DNA: TGTGCCACCAGTGATCCAGGACAGGGTGCAGATACGCAGTATTTT.

The chain combines TRBV10-3 with TRBJ1-1, with unresolved D. The germline V gene encodes CDR1 ENHRY and CDR2 SYGVKD. Trimming cost V 6 bases and J 1 base, with 12 bases left between them. The CDR3 is 14 amino acids. For the CDR3, the DNA is TGTGCCATCAGAGAGGTTTGGGGGAACACTGAAGCTTTCTTT. This sequence encodes CAIREVWGNTEAFF.

This clonotype was found a few times. The V and J genes are TRBV4-3 and TRBJ1-1, with D perhaps TRBD1 (5 bases). The CDR3 sequence is 13 residues long. Germline-derived CDR1 and CDR2 are LGHNA and YSLEER. V was shortened by 0 bases and J by 6 bases, with 8 bases between the two germline ends. In nucleotides, the CDR3 is TGCGCCAGCAGCCAAGATACGGGGCCTGAAGCTTTCTTT. This codes for CASSQDTGPEAFF.

V usage is TRBV20-1 and J usage is TRBJ2-3; D may be TRBD1 or TRBD2 (6 bases each). Trimming removed 5 bases from V and 0 bases from J, with 15 bases in between. CDR3 length: 15 residues. The V gene's germline CDR1 is DFQATT and CDR2 SNEGSKA (reference sequence). The CDR3 DNA follows: TGCAGTGCTCACCCGGGGGCGGCCAGCACAGATACGCAGTATTTT. Its protein is CSAHPGAASTDTQYF.

This clonotype was detected a few times. The CDR3 is CASRARQGARNEQFF. DNA for the CDR3: TGTGCCAGCCGTGCGAGACAGGGGGCAAGGAATGAGCAGTTCTTC. This chain uses TRBV6-1 with TRBJ2-1, with 10 bases identical to TRBD1. The CDR3 loop spans 15 amino acids. The germline CDR1 and CDR2 sequences are MNHNS and SASEGT. Germline trimming cut 8 bases from V and 7 bases from J; bases unmatched to any gene: 11.